This T cell receptor beta chain was sequenced in a study of T-cell reconstitution after alpha-beta-depleted transplantation in children. General study findings and limits: Several hundred expanded graft clones reportedly gave rise to the alpha-beta T cells present about two months after transplant. Some patients' high day-60 TCRbeta diversity was traced to surviving recipient T cells and thymic progenitors. By one year post-transplant, T-cell counts and diversity largely arose from T cells that were newly produced.

Preparation of the TCRbeta library used unique molecular identifiers. From the PCR reads, TCRdb called clonotypes with MiXCR, one entry per CDR3 protein. The sample contains about 170,000 distinct CDR3 sequences, around 10% of which appear only once. This clonotype appeared many times. The antigen remains unidentified. This CDR3 is 16 amino acids long. The germline V and J ends were trimmed by 1 base and 0 bases, with 11 bases remaining between them. Germline assignment: CDR1 SGHTA and CDR2 FQGNSA. This chain links TRBV7-2 with TRBJ2-3; D not certain. This TCR was recovered from a boy younger than 10 with acute myeloid leukemia, due to receive a stem cell transplant. This specimen was PBMCs, taken before TCRalphabeta/CD19-depleted stem cell transplant. CDR3 residues: CASSLGSRFSTDTQYF. CDR3 DNA: TGTGCCAGCAGCTTAGGGTCTAGGTTTAGCACAGATACGCAGTATTTT.